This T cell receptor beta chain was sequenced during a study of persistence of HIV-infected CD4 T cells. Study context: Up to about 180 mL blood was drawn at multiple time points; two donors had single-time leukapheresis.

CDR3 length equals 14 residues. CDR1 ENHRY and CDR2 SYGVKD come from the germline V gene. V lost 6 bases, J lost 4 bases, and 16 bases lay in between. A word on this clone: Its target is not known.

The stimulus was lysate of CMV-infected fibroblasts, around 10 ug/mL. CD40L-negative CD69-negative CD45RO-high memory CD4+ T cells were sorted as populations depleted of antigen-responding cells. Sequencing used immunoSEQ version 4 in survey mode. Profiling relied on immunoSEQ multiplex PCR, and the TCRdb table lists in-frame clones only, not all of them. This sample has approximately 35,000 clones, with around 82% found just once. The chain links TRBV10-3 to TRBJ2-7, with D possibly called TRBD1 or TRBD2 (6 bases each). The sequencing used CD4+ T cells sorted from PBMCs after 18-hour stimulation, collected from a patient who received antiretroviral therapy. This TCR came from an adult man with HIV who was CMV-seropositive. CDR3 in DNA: TGTGCCATCAGGGTTGGAGGGGGAACATACGAGCAGTACTTC. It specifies CAIRVGGGTYEQYF.